The 12 T cell receptor beta chains below all came from one sample that was sequenced in a study of OX40 agonist ivuxolimab in advanced cancers. The method was the immunoSEQ multiplex PCR assay. TCRdb stores this immuneACCESS table with in-frame sequences only. Part of the clones is absent; in the studies checked, under half of the shortfall reflects unresolved V genes, and no reason is known for the rest. This sample is represented by 56,000 or so clones; around 86% of them were singletons. 4% to 5% of the sample belongs to the ten largest clones. Here the sequenced sample was CD4+ or CD8+ T cells sorted from blood, taken in a trial of the OX40 agonist ivuxolimab. The receptors come from an adult with an advanced solid tumor such as melanoma, head and neck, liver or kidney cancer.

The CDR3 spells CASSWGDRGNIQYF. The CDR3 region has the DNA TGTGCCAGCAGCTGGGGGGACAGGGGAAACATTCAGTACTTC. The chain uses TRBV11-2 and TRBJ2-4; 10 bases line up with TRBD1. CDR3 size: 14 residues. Germline CDR1 is SGHAT and CDR2 is FQNNGV. V was clipped by 4 bases and J by 6 bases; unmatched bases: 3.

CDR3 in amino acids: CASSQVHGSGNTIYF. The DNA for the CDR3 is TGCGCCAGCAGCCAAGTTCACGGTTCTGGAAACACCATATATTTT. The rearrangement uses TRBV4-1 and TRBJ1-3; D remains ambiguous. Germline V lookup: CDR1 MGHRA, CDR2 YSYEKL. The CDR3 covers 15 residues. Trimming shortened V by 1 base and J by 1 base, and 8 bases separated the two germline ends.

The chain recombines TRBV14 with TRBJ2-7; TRBD2 matches 14 bases. The germline gives CDR1 SGHDN, CDR2 FVKESK. The CDR3 sequence is 23 residues long. With V trimmed by 4 bases and J by 4 bases, 27 bases remained unmatched. This chain's CDR3 is CASSPRLRGPTSGRAVASYEQYF. CDR3 nucleotide sequence: TGTGCCAGCAGCCCAAGATTGAGAGGTCCGACTAGCGGGAGGGCCGTGGCTTCATACGAGCAGTACTTC.

The rearrangement uses TRBV7-6 and TRBJ2-7; 11 bases fit TRBD1. CDR1 is SGHVS and CDR2 is FNYEAQ in the germline V gene. The CDR3 has 15 residues. J was trimmed by 3 bases and V by 4 bases; bases with no gene match: 5. The CDR3 bases are TGTGCCAGCAGCTCAGGGGGACAGGGGGTCTACGAGCAGTACTTC. Protein product: CASSSGGQGVYEQYF.

V is TRBV30 and J is TRBJ2-3; TRBD2 is a possible D gene (7 bases). Germline-derived CDR1 and CDR2 are GTSNPN and SVGIG (reference sequence). V was shortened by 0 bases and J by 0 bases, with 16 bases between the two germline ends. The CDR3 is made up of 17 amino acids. CDR3 amino acids: CAWSVGGAPASTDTQYF. Written as DNA, the CDR3 is TGTGCCTGGAGTGTGGGGGGGGCACCTGCTAGCACAGATACGCAGTATTTT.

This clone was recorded a few times. The chain couples TRBV6-5 to TRBJ2-1, with D hard to call. This CDR3 spans 13 amino acids. Germline loops: CDR1 MNHEY, CDR2 SVGAGI. Trimming left V 6 bases short and J 4 bases short, with 10 bases between. The CDR3 protein is CASSIGRYNEQFF. In DNA form, the CDR3 reads TGTGCCAGCAGCATCGGCCGTTACAATGAGCAGTTCTTC.

The gene calls are TRBV2 and TRBJ2-5; perhaps D is TRBD1 or TRBD2 (5 bases each). This CDR3 spans 12 amino acids. Germline CDR1 reads SNHLY; CDR2 reads FYNNEI. Trimming left V 3 bases short and J 5 bases short, with 7 bases between. CDR3 DNA sequence: TGTGCCAGCAGTGACGGGGCGGAGACCCAGTACTTC. Protein: CASSDGAETQYF.

The chain carries TRBV13 and TRBJ2-2; 8 bases map to TRBD2. V lost 5 bases to trimming and J lost 5 bases; unmatched junction nucleotides: 13. This CDR3 has 17 residues. CDR1 is PRHDT and CDR2 is FYEKMQ in the germline V gene (reference sequence). The CDR3 protein is CASSPPLSGGPTGELFF. CDR3 coding DNA: TGTGCCAGCAGCCCTCCACTGTCGGGGGGGCCTACCGGGGAGCTGTTTTTT.

The rearrangement uses TRBV7-2 and TRBJ1-5; D not resolved. CDR3 length: 15 amino acids. The germline CDR1 and CDR2 sequences are SGHTA and FQGNSA. The germline V and J ends were trimmed by 5 bases and 4 bases, with 15 bases remaining between them. CDR3 region: CASSPGGRMNQPQHF. Written as DNA, the CDR3 is TGTGCCAGCAGCCCCGGTGGTCGGATGAATCAGCCCCAGCATTTT.

V and J are TRBV19 and TRBJ1-5, with a tentative D call TRBD1 (6 bases). V was trimmed by 7 bases and J by 3 bases, leaving 16 bases between them. CDR1 and CDR2 (germline): LNHDA, SQIVND (reference sequence). The CDR3 has 15 amino acids. The CDR3 sequence: CASMTWGANNQPQHF. The CDR3 DNA is TGTGCCAGTATGACCTGGGGGGCGAACAATCAGCCCCAGCATTTT.

The rearrangement uses TRBV30 and TRBJ2-7; D gene unclear. The CDR3 loop spans 12 amino acids. Germline V gives CDR1 GTSNPN, CDR2 SVGIG (reference sequence). Deletions cut 0 bases from V and 5 bases from J, with 8 bases between. The DNA of the CDR3 is TGTGCCTGGAGTGTACCGGGTCACGAGCAGTACTTC. This encodes CAWSVPGHEQYF.

The V gene is TRBV19, the J gene TRBJ2-4; 9 bases map to TRBD1. This CDR3 spans 20 amino acids. Germline V gene lookup returns CDR1 LNHDA and CDR2 SQIVND (reference sequence). Germline trimming cut 5 bases from V and 0 bases from J; bases unmatched to any gene: 17. CDR3 sequence: CASSSTGTGFWSTAKNIQYF. The CDR3 nucleotides read TGTGCCAGTAGTTCAACCGGGACAGGGTTTTGGTCGACAGCCAAAAACATTCAGTACTTC.